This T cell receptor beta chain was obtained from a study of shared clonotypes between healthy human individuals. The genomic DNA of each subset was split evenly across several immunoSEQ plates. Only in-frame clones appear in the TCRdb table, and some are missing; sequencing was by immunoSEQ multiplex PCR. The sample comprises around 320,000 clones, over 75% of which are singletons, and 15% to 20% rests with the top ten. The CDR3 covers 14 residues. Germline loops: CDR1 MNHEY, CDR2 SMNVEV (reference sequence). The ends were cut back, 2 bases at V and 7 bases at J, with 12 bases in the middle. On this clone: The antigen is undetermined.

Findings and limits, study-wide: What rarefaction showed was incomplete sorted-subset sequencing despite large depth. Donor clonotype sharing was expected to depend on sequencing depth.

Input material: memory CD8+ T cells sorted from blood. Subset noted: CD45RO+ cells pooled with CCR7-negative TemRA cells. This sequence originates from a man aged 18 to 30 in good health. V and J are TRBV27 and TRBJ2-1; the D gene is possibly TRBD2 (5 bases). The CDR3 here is CASSLEGYWNEQFF. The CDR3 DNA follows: TGTGCCAGCAGTTTAGAGGGATATTGGAATGAGCAGTTCTTC.